This TCR beta chain was retrieved from a study of OX40 agonist ivuxolimab in advanced cancers. The V gene's germline CDR1 is SGHVS and CDR2 FNYEAQ. This CDR3 contains 13 residues. Trimming left V 4 bases short and J 6 bases short, with 12 bases between. Some clones are missing from TCRdb's copy, which holds only in-frame ones; the method was immunoSEQ multiplex PCR. Of some 100,000 clones listed, 80% to 90% are singletons. The material sequenced was CD4+ or CD8+ T cells sorted from blood, taken in a trial of the OX40 agonist ivuxolimab. The source of this sequence is an adult with an advanced solid tumor such as melanoma, head and neck, liver or kidney cancer. The chain is built from TRBV7-6 and TRBJ1-2; the D is unclear. CDR3 in amino acids: CASSSLGLDGYTF. The CDR3 nucleotides are TGTGCCAGCAGCTCCCTGGGGTTGGATGGCTACACCTTC.